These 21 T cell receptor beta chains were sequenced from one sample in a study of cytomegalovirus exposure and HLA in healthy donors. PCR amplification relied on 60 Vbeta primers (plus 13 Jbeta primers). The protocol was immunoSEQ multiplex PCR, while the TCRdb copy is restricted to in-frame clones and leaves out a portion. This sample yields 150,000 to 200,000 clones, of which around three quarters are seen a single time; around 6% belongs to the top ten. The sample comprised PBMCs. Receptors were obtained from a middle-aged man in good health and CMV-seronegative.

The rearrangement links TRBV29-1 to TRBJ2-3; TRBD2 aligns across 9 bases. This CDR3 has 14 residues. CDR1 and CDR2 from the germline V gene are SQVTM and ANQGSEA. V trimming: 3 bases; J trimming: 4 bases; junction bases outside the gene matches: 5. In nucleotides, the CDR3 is TGCAGCGTTGATCCGGCGGGAGGGCCAGATACGCAGTATTTT. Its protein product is CSVDPAGGPDTQYF.

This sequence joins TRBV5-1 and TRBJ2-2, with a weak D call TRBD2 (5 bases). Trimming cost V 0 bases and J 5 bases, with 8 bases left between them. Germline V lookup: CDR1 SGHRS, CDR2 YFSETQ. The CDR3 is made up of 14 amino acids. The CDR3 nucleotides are TGCGCCAGCAGCTTGGCTTGGACTACCGGGGAGCTGTTTTTT. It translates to CASSLAWTTGELFF.

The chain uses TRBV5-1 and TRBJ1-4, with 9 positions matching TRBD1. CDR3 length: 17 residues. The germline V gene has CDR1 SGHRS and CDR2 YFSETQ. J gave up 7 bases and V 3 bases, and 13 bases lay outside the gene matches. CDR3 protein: CASSSGGQGVGGEKLFF. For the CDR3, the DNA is TGCGCCAGCAGCTCCGGGGGACAGGGAGTCGGGGGTGAAAAACTGTTTTTT.

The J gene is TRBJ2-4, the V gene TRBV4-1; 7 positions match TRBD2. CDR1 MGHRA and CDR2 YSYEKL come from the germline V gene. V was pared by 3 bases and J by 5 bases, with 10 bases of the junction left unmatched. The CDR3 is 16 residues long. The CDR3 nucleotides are TGCGCCAGCAGCCAGGAAATTGCGGGGGTACAAAACATTCAGTACTTC. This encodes CASSQEIAGVQNIQYF.

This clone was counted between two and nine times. As DNA, the CDR3 is TGTGCCAGCAGCTTAACCAGCGGGGGGGAGGGCGGGGAGCTGTTTTTT. Protein product: CASSLTSGGEGGELFF. The chain carries TRBV7-8 and TRBJ2-2, with 10 nucleotides matching TRBD2. CDR3 length equals 16 residues. J was trimmed by 7 bases and V by 2 bases; bases with no gene match: 7. Germline lookup yields CDR1 SGHVS and CDR2 FQNEAQ.

The CDR3 nucleotides are TGTGCCAGCAGTCCGACTAGCGGGGGGTACAATGAGCAGTTCTTC. It specifies CASSPTSGGYNEQFF. The chain couples TRBV2 to TRBJ2-1; 13 nucleotides agree with TRBD2. V lost 5 bases to trimming and J lost 4 bases; unmatched junction nucleotides: 2. This CDR3 contains 15 residues. CDR1 is SNHLY, CDR2 FYNNEI, per germline.

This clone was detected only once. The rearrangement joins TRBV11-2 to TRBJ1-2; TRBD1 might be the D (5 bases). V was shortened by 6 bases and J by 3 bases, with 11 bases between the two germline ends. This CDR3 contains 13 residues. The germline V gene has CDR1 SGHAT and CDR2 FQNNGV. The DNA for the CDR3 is TGTGCCAGCAGTATCAGGGCCGACTATGGCTACACCTTC. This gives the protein CASSIRADYGYTF.

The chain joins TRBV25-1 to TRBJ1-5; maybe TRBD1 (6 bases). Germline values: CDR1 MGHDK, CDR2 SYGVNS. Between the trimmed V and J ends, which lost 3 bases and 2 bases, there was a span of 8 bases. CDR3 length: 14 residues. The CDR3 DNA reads TGTGCCAGCAGTGAGACAGGCCGCAATCAGCCCCAGCATTTT. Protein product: CASSETGRNQPQHF.

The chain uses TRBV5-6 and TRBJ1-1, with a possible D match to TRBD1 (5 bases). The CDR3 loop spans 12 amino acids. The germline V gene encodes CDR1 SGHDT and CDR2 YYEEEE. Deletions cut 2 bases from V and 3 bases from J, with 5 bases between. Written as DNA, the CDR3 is TGTGCCAGCAGCTTAGGGGACACTGAAGCTTTCTTT. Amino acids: CASSLGDTEAFF.

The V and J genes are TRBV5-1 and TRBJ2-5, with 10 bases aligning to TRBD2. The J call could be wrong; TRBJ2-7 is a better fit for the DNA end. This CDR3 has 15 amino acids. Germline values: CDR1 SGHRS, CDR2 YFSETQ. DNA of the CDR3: TGCGCCAGCAGCTTGGAGGGACTAGCGTCCTACGAGCAGTACTTC. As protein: CASSLEGLASYEQYF.

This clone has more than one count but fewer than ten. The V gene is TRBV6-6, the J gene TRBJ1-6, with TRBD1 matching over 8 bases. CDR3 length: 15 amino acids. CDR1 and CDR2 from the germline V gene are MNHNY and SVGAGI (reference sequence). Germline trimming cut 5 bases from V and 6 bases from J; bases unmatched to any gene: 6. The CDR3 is CASSGGTGVNSPLHF. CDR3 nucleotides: TGTGCCAGCAGTGGCGGGACAGGCGTTAATTCACCCCTCCACTTT.

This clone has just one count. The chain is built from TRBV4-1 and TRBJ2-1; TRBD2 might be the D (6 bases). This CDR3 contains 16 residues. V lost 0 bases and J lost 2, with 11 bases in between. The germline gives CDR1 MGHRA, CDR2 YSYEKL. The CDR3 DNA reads TGCGCCAGCAGCCAAGATCGGCGCGGGACCTACAATGAGCAGTTCTTC. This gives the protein CASSQDRRGTYNEQFF.

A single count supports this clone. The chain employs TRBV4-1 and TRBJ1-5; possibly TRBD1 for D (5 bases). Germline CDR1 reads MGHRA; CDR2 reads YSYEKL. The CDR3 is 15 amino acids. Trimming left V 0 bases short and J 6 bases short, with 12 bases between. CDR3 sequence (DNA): TGCGCCAGCAGCCAAGAAGGCAGGGCCGGTCAGCCCCAGCATTTT. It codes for CASSQEGRAGQPQHF.

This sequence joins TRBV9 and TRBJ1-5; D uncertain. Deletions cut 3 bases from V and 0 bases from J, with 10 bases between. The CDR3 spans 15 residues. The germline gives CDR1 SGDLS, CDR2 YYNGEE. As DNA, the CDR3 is TGTGCCAGCAGCGAAGGACTGGATAGCAATCAGCCCCAGCATTTT. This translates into CASSEGLDSNQPQHF.

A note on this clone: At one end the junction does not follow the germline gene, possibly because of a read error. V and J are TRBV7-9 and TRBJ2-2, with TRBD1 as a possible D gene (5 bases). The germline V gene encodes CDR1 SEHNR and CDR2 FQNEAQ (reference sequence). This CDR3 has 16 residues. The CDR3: CSSSFITGANTGELFF. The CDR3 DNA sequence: TGTTCCAGCAGCTTTATCACAGGAGCCAACACCGGGGAGCTGTTTTTT.

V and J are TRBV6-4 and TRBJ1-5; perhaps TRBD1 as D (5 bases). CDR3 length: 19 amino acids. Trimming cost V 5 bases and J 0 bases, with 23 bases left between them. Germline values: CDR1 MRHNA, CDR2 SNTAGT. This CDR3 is CASSHPFSNRQISNQPQHF. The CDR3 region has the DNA TGTGCCAGCAGTCACCCCTTTTCCAACAGACAGATTAGCAATCAGCCCCAGCATTTT.

The CDR3 sequence is CASSPGRALAAFF. The CDR3 DNA follows: TGTGCCAGCTCACCAGGCAGGGCACTGGCGGCTTTCTTT. This rearrangement joins TRBV18 to TRBJ1-1; D is possibly TRBD1 (5 bases). The CDR3 has 13 amino acids. Germline values: CDR1 KGHSH, CDR2 LQKENI. Trimming removed 2 bases from V and 11 bases from J, with 15 bases in between.

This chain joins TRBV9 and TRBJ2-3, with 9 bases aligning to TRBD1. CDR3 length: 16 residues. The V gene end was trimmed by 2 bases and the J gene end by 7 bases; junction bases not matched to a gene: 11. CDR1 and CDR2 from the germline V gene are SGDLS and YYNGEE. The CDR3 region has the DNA TGTGCCAGCAGCGTGGTAGGGACAGGGTCCTTAAATACGCAGTATTTT. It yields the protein CASSVVGTGSLNTQYF.

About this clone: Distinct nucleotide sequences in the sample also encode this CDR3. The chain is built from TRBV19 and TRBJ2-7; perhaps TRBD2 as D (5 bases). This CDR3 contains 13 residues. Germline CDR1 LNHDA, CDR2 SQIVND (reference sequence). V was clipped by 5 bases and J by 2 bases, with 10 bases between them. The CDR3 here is CASSQDSTYEQYF. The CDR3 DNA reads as TGTGCCAGTAGTCAGGACTCTACCTACGAGCAGTACTTC.

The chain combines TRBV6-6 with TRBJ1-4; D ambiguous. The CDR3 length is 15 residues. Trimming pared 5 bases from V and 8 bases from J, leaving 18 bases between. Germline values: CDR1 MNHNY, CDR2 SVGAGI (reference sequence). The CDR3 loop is CASSDQQRSTEKLFF. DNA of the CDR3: TGTGCCAGCAGTGACCAACAGAGATCCACCGAAAAACTGTTTTTT.

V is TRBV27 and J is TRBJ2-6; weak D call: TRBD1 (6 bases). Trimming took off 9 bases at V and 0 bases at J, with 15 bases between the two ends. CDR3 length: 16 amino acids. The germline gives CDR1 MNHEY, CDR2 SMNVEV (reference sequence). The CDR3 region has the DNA TGTGCCAGTTCAGGGGTGTCTTCCTCTGGGGCCAACGTCCTGACTTTC. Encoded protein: CASSGVSSSGANVLTF.